The TCR beta chain under discussion was sequenced for a study of somatic mutations in cytotoxic T cells in rheumatoid arthritis. Assay used: immunoSEQ multiplex PCR; TCRdb lists only in-frame clones, some missing. Of roughly 12,000 clones detected, 60% to 80% appear once; the ten largest clones hold over 11%. Note on this clone: Its antigen is unidentified.

The J segment lost 2 bases and the V segment lost 0 bases, leaving 2 bases of the junction unmatched. The germline V gene encodes CDR1 SGHDT and CDR2 YYEEEE. This CDR3 is built from 15 residues. The study, taken as a whole, reports: Within 8 of 65 patients, the single biggest CD8+ clone made up more than 20% of CD8+ cells.

This receptor was taken from a man aged 45-60 years in good health. What was sequenced was CD8+ T cells sorted from blood. The chain employs TRBV5-6 and TRBJ2-1; 7 bases match TRBD2. The CDR3 loop reads CASSLGGLPYNEQFF. CDR3 nucleotide sequence: TGTGCCAGCAGCTTGGGGGGACTACCCTACAATGAGCAGTTCTTC.